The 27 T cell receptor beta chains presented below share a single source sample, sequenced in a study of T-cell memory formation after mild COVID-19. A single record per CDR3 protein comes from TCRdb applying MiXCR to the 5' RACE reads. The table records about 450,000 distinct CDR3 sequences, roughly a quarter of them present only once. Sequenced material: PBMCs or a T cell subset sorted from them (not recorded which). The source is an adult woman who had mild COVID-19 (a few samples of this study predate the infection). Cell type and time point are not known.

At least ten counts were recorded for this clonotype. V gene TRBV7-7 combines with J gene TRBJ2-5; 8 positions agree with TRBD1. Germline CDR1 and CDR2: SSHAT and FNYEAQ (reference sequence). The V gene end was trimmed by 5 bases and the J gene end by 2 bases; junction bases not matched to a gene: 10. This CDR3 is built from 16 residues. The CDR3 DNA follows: TGTGCCAGCAGCCCAGGACAGGGTTACGGGCAAGAGACCCAGTACTTC. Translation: CASSPGQGYGQETQYF.

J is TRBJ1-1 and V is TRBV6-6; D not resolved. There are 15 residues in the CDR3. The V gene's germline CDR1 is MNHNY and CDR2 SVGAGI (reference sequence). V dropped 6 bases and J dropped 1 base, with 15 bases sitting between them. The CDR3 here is CASSLRGMPNTEAFF. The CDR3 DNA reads TGTGCCAGCAGCCTCCGTGGCATGCCGAACACTGAAGCTTTCTTT.

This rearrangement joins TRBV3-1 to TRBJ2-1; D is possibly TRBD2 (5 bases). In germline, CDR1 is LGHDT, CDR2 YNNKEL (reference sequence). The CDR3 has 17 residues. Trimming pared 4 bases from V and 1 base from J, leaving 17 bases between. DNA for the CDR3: TGTGCCAGCAGCCTCCTTATAGGTAGCGTTTCCTACAATGAGCAGTTCTTC. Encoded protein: CASSLLIGSVSYNEQFF.

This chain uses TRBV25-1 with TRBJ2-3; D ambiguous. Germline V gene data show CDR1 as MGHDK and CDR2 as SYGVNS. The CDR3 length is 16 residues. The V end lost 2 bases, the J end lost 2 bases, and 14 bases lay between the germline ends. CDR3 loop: CASSEGRAAYTDTQYF. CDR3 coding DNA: TGTGCCAGCAGTGAAGGTCGGGCAGCATACACAGATACGCAGTATTTT.

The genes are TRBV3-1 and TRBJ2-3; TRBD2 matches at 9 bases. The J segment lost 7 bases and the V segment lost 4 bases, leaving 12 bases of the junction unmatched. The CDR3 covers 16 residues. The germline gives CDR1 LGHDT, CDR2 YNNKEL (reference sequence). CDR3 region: CASSLGSSGKANTQYF. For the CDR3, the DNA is TGTGCCAGCAGCCTGGGATCTAGCGGGAAGGCGAATACGCAGTATTTT.

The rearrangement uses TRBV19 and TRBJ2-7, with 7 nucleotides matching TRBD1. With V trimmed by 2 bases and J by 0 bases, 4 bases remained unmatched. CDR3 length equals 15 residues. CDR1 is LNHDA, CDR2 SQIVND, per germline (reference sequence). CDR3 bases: TGTGCCAGTAGTATACTGACAGGGAACTCCTACGAGCAGTACTTC. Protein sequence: CASSILTGNSYEQYF.

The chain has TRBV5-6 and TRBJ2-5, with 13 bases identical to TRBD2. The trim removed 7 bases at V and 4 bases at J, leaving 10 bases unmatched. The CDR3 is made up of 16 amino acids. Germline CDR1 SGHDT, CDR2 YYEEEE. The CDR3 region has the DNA TGTGCCAGCGGGACTAGCGGGACGCCTGCGCCAGAGACCCAGTACTTC. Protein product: CASGTSGTPAPETQYF. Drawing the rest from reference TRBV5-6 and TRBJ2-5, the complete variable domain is DAGVTQSPTHLIKTRGQQVTLRCSPKSGHDTVSWYQQALGQGPQFIFQYYEEEERQRGNFPDRFSGHQFPNYSSELNVNALLLGDSALYLCASGTSGTPAPETQYFGPGTRLLVL.

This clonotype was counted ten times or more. This CDR3 is CASSRTTGFGNTIYF. The CDR3 nucleotides are TGTGCCAGCAGTCGCACGACAGGGTTCGGAAACACCATATATTTT. This chain uses TRBV6-5 with TRBJ1-3; the match to TRBD1 covers 7 bases. The V segment lost 5 bases and the J segment 4 bases; nucleotides outside the gene matches: 8. Germline V gives CDR1 MNHEY, CDR2 SVGAGI. CDR3 length: 15 amino acids.

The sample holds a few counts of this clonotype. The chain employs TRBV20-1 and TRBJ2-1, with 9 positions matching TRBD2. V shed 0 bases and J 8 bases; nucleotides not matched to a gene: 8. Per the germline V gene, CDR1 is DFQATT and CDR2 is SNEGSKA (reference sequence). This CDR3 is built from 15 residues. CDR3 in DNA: TGCAGTGCTAGAGATCCCGGCGGGAGGGTCGATGAGCAGTTCTTC. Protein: CSARDPGGRVDEQFF.

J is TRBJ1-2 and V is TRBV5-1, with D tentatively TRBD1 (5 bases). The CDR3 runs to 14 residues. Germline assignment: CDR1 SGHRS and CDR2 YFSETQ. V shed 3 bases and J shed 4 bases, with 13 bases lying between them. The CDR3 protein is CASSSSAGSYGYTF. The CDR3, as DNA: TGCGCCAGCAGCTCCTCAGCAGGGAGCTATGGCTACACCTTC.

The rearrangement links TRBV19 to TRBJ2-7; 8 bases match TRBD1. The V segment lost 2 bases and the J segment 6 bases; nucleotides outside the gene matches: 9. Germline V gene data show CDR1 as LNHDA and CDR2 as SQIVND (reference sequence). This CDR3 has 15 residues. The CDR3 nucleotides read TGTGCCAGTAGTATACCTGGGGCAGGGGGCGGCGAGCAGTACTTC. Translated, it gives CASSIPGAGGGEQYF.

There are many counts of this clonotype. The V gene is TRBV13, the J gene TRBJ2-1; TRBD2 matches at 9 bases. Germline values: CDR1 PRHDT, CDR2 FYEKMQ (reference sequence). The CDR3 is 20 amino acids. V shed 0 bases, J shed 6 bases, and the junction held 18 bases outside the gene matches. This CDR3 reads CASSLGPSSLLGREGNEQFF. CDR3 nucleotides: TGTGCCAGCAGCTTAGGTCCCTCCTCCCTGTTAGGGCGGGAGGGCAATGAGCAGTTCTTC.

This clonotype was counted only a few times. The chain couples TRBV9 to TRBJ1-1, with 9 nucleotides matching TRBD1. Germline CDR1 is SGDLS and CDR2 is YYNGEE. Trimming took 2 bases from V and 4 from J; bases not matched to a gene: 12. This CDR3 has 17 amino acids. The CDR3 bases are TGTGCCAGCAGCGTCCCGCGTTCGGGACAGGGAATCACTGAAGCTTTCTTT. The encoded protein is CASSVPRSGQGITEAFF. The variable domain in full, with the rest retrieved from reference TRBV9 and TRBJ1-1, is DSGVTQTPKHLITATGQRVTLRCSPRSGDLSVYWYQQSLDQGLQFLIQYYNGEERAKGNILERFSAQQFPDLHSELNLSSLELGDSALYFCASSVPRSGQGITEAFFGQGTRLTVV.

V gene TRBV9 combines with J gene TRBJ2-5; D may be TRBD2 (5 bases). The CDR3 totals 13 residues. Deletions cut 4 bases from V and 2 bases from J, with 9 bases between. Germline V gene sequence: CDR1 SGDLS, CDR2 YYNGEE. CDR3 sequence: CASSTRLQETQYF. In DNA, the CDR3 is TGTGCCAGCAGCACCCGACTACAAGAGACCCAGTACTTC. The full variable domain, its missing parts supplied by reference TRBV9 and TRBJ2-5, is DSGVTQTPKHLITATGQRVTLRCSPRSGDLSVYWYQQSLDQGLQFLIQYYNGEERAKGNILERFSAQQFPDLHSELNLSSLELGDSALYFCASSTRLQETQYFGPGTRLLVL.

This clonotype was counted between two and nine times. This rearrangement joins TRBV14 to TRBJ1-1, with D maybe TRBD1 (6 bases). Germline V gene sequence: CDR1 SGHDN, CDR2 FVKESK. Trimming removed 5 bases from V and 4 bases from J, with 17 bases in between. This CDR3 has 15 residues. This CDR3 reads CASSTLPGAGTEAFF. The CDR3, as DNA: TGTGCCAGCAGCACTTTACCAGGGGCAGGCACTGAAGCTTTCTTT.

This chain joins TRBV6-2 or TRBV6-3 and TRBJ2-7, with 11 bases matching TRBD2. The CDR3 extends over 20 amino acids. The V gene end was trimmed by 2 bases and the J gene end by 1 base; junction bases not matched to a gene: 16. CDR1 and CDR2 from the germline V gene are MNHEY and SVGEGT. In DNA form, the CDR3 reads TGTGCCAGCAGTTACCACTATGGACGAGCGACTAGCGGGGCGTCCTACGAGCAGTACTTC. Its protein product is CASSYHYGRATSGASYEQYF.

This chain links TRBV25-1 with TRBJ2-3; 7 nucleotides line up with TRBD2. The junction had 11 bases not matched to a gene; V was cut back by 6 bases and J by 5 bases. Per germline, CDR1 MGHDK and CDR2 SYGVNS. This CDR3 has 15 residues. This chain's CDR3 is CASSPYEGGEDTQYF. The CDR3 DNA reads TGTGCCAGCAGCCCGTACGAGGGAGGGGAAGATACGCAGTATTTT.

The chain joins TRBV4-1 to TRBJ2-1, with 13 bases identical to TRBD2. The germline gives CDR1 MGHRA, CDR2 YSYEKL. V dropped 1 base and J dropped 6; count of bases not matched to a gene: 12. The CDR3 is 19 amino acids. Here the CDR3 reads CASSQALLAGGPMVNEQFF. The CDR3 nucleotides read TGCGCCAGCAGCCAAGCCTTACTAGCGGGAGGGCCTATGGTCAATGAGCAGTTCTTC.

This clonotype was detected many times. The CDR3 DNA sequence: TGCGCCAGCAGTCCCGACTACCCGAACACCGGGGAGCTGTTTTTT. It yields the protein CASSPDYPNTGELFF. The chain links TRBV5-1 to TRBJ2-2; TRBD2 is a possible D gene (5 bases). The CDR3 length is 15 residues. The germline V gene has CDR1 SGHRS and CDR2 YFSETQ. V dropped 5 bases and J dropped 0 bases, with 11 bases sitting between them. Complete variable domain (other parts from reference TRBV5-1 and TRBJ2-2): KAGVTQTPRYLIKTRGQQVTLSCSPISGHRSVSWYQQTPGQGLQFLFEYFSETQRNKGNFPGRFSGRQFSNSRSEMNVSTLELGDSALYLCASSPDYPNTGELFFGEGSRLTVL.

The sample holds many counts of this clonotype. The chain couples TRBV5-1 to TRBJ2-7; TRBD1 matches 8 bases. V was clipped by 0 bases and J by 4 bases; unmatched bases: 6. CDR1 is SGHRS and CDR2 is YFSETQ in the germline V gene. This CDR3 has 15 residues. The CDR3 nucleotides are TGCGCCAGCAGCTTGGGACAGGGGCCCTTGTACGAGCAGTACTTC. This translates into CASSLGQGPLYEQYF. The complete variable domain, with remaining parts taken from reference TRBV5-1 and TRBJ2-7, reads KAGVTQTPRYLIKTRGQQVTLSCSPISGHRSVSWYQQTPGQGLQFLFEYFSETQRNKGNFPGRFSGRQFSNSRSEMNVSTLELGDSALYLCASSLGQGPLYEQYFGPGTRLTVT.

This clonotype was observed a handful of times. The CDR3 DNA is TGCAGCGTCGCACGGGGGGCAGGGGACGAGCAGTACTTC. This codes for CSVARGAGDEQYF. The genes are TRBV29-1 and TRBJ2-7; D possibly corresponds to TRBD2 (7 bases). The CDR3 length is 13 residues. CDR1 and CDR2 from the germline V gene are SQVTM and ANQGSEA. Trimming removed 6 bases at V and 5 bases at J, with 17 bases between.

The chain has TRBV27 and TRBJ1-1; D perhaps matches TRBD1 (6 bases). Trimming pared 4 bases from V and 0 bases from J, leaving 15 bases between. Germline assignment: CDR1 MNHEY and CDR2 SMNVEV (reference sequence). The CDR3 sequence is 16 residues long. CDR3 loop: CASSYQTGAMNTEAFF. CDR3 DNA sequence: TGTGCCAGCAGTTATCAGACAGGAGCTATGAACACTGAAGCTTTCTTT.

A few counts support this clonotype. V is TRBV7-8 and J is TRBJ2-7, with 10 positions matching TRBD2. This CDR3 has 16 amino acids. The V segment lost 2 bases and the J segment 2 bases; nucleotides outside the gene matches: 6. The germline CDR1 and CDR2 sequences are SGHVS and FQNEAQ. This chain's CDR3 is CASSLSASGSPYEQYF. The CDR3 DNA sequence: TGTGCCAGCAGCTTAAGCGCTAGCGGGAGTCCCTACGAGCAGTACTTC. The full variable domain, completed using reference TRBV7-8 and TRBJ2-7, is GAGVSQSPRYKVAKRGQDVALRCDPISGHVSLFWYQQALGQGPEFLTYFQNEAQLDKSGLPSDRFFAERPEGSVSTLKIQRTQQEDSAVYLCASSLSASGSPYEQYFGPGTRLTVT.

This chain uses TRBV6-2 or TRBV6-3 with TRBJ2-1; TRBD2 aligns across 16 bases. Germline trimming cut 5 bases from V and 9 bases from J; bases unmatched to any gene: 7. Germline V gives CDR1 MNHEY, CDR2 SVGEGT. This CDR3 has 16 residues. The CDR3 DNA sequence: TGTGCCAGCAGTGCCCCGGGACTAGCGGGAGGGATTGAGCAGTTCTTC. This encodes CASSAPGLAGGIEQFF.

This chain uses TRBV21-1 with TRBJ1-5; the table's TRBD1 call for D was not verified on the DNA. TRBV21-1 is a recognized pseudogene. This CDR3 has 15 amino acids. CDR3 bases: TGTGCCAGCAGAGACAGGACGGATAGCAATCAGCCCCAGCATTTT. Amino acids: CASRDRTDSNQPQHF.

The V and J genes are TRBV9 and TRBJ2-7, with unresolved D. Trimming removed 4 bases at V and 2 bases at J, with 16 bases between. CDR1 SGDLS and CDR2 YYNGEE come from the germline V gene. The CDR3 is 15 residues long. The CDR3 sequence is CASSLRSDGPYEQYF. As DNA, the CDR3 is TGTGCCAGCAGCCTTCGATCAGATGGTCCCTACGAGCAGTACTTC.

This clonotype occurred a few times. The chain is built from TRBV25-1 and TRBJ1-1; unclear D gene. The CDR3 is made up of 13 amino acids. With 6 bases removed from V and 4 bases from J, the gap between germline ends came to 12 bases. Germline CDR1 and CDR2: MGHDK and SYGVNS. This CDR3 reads CASSLTEGTEAFF. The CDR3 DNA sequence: TGTGCCAGCAGCCTCACGGAGGGCACTGAAGCTTTCTTT.